These 20 T cell receptor beta chains were sequenced from one sample in a study of blood T cell repertoires in COVID-19. Repertoires were generated with immunoSEQ multiplex PCR, while TCRdb's copy carries only in-frame clones and drops some. The sample comprises 56,000 or so clones, 89% of which are singletons, and about 46% rests with the top ten. What was sequenced was peripheral blood. The receptors stem from a woman aged 55-70 years with COVID-19, enrolled during active disease.

The gene calls are TRBV3-1 (or the pseudogene TRBV3-2) and TRBJ1-2; D is unresolved. The germline V gene encodes CDR1 LGHDT and CDR2 YNNKEL (reference sequence). V dropped 0 bases and J dropped 6 bases, with 11 bases sitting between them. This CDR3 spans 14 amino acids. Here the CDR3 DNA reads TGTGCCAGCAGCCAAGAATCAGCGCTAGATGGCTACACCTTC. Encoded protein: CASSQESALDGYTF.

The chain combines TRBV5-4 with TRBJ2-7; D gene uncertain. The CDR3 consists of 13 residues. Per the germline V gene, CDR1 is SGHNT and CDR2 is YYREEE (reference sequence). The V gene lost 2 bases and the J gene lost 3 bases, with 9 bases spanning the gap. The CDR3 is CASSLGEFYEQYF. Here the CDR3 DNA reads TGTGCCAGCAGCTTAGGAGAATTCTACGAGCAGTACTTC.

The genes are TRBV2 and TRBJ2-3; maybe TRBD2 (6 bases). The CDR3 extends over 15 amino acids. V lost 4 bases and J 0 bases, leaving 11 bases between the germline ends. The germline V gene encodes CDR1 SNHLY and CDR2 FYNNEI. In DNA form, the CDR3 reads TGTGCCAGCAGTGTGACTAGAACTAGCACAGATACGCAGTATTTT. Residues: CASSVTRTSTDTQYF.

The V and J genes are TRBV28 and TRBJ2-1, with TRBD2 identical over 8 bases. J lost 8 bases, V lost 10 bases, and 16 bases had no gene match. CDR1 and CDR2 (germline): MDHEN, SYDVKM. The length of the CDR3 is 15 residues. CDR3 protein: CAIQSGSRGVYEQFF. CDR3 DNA sequence: TGTGCCATCCAAAGCGGGAGCCGAGGGGTCTATGAGCAGTTCTTC.

The V and J genes are TRBV4-1 and TRBJ1-2; no reliable D call. The CDR3 contains 15 residues. The V gene lost 3 bases and the J gene lost 1 base, with 12 bases spanning the gap. The germline V gene encodes CDR1 MGHRA and CDR2 YSYEKL. The CDR3 coding sequence is TGCGCCAGCAGCCATCCCACAGCCCGTAACTATGGCTACACCTTC. Protein sequence: CASSHPTARNYGYTF.

The chain joins TRBV2 to TRBJ2-7, with a tentative D call TRBD2 (5 bases). The CDR3 covers 12 residues. Trimming left V 5 bases short and J 7 bases short, with 12 bases between. Looked up from germline, CDR1 is SNHLY and CDR2 is FYNNEI. The CDR3 reads CASSTDSGEQYF. CDR3 DNA sequence: TGTGCCAGCAGTACGGACTCGGGGGAGCAGTACTTC.

This clone has more than one count but fewer than ten. The chain combines TRBV11-2 with TRBJ1-3; D possibly corresponds to TRBD1 (5 bases). V shed 4 bases and J shed 9 bases, with 13 bases lying between them. CDR1 is SGHAT and CDR2 is FQNNGV in the germline V gene. CDR3 length: 13 residues. CDR3 in DNA: TGTGCCAGCAGCTCGGACATTAGAGGCACCATATATTTT. Its translation is CASSSDIRGTIYF.

V is TRBV6-2 or TRBV6-3 and J is TRBJ2-4; D is perhaps TRBD1 (6 bases). CDR3 length: 15 residues. The germline V gene has CDR1 MNHEY and CDR2 SVGEGT. V lost 4 bases and J lost 3, with 13 bases in between. CDR3 residues: CASSSSGGLKNIQYF. The CDR3 nucleotides read TGTGCCAGCAGTTCTTCTGGGGGCCTCAAAAACATTCAGTACTTC.

The chain employs TRBV11-2 and TRBJ2-5; 12 bases line up with TRBD2. Germline CDR1 reads SGHAT; CDR2 reads FQNNGV. CDR3 size: 15 residues. V dropped 9 bases and J dropped 1; count of bases not matched to a gene: 6. CDR3 nucleotide sequence: TGTGCCAGTGTTCGGACTAGCGGGGTCCAAGAGACCCAGTACTTC. Its protein product is CASVRTSGVQETQYF.

The V call is TRBV28, the J call TRBJ1-1; 7 bases fit TRBD1. Germline V gives CDR1 MDHEN, CDR2 SYDVKM. The CDR3 is made up of 13 amino acids. V lost 5 bases, J lost 7 bases, and 7 bases stayed unmatched. The CDR3 coding sequence is TGTGCCAGCAGTAATTCCGGGGACAGTGAAGCTTTCTTT. This codes for CASSNSGDSEAFF. Complete variable domain (other parts from reference TRBV28 and TRBJ1-1): DVKVTQSSRYLVKRTGEKVFLECVQDMDHENMFWYRQDPGLGLRLIYFSYDVKMKEKGDIPEGYSVSREKKERFSLILESASTNQTSMYLCASSNSGDSEAFFGQGTRLTVV.

This chain uses TRBV19 with TRBJ1-1; TRBD1 aligns across 8 bases. Germline CDR1 is LNHDA and CDR2 is SQIVND (reference sequence). This CDR3 is built from 17 residues. Trimming removed 6 bases from V and 3 bases from J; junction bases left unmatched: 15. The DNA for the CDR3 is TGTGCCAGTAGCCCTCGACAGGGGCGTTCGGCTGACACTGAAGCTTTCTTT. Translating gives CASSPRQGRSADTEAFF.

This clone has more than one count but fewer than ten. The chain links TRBV19 to TRBJ1-2, with a weak D call TRBD1 (5 bases). The CDR3 contains 12 residues. V dropped 9 bases and J dropped 8 bases, with 16 bases sitting between them. Germline loops: CDR1 LNHDA, CDR2 SQIVND (reference sequence). Here the CDR3 reads CASFRGTPGYTF. The CDR3, as DNA: TGTGCCAGCTTCCGGGGGACGCCGGGCTACACCTTC.

The CDR3 spells CASSPTGVGYGYTF. The CDR3 nucleotides are TGTGCCAGCAGCCCCACAGGGGTGGGATATGGCTACACCTTC. V usage is TRBV6-5 and J usage is TRBJ1-2; TRBD1 matches at 7 bases. CDR1 is MNHEY and CDR2 is SVGAGI in the germline V gene. V trimming: 6 bases; J trimming: 5 bases; junction bases outside the gene matches: 9. CDR3 length equals 14 residues.

This chain uses TRBV2 with TRBJ2-1; TRBD2 matches at 11 bases. The germline V gene has CDR1 SNHLY and CDR2 FYNNEI. There are 15 residues in the CDR3. V shed 7 bases and J 5 bases; nucleotides not matched to a gene: 7. CDR3 nucleotides: TGTGCCAGCAATCGGGGACTAGCGGACCACAATGAGCAGTTCTTC. This translates into CASNRGLADHNEQFF.

The rearrangement uses TRBV6-5 and TRBJ1-3, with a tentative D call TRBD1 (5 bases). Between the trimmed V and J ends, which lost 0 bases and 2 bases, there was a span of 8 bases. From germline, CDR1 is MNHEY and CDR2 SVGAGI. This CDR3 comprises 15 residues. CDR3 in DNA: TGTGCCAGCAGTTACTCGGGGGGGACTGGAAACACCATATATTTT. It codes for CASSYSGGTGNTIYF.

In DNA form, the CDR3 reads TGTGCCAGCAGGAACGGGACTCGAACTGAAGCTTTCTTT. It specifies CASRNGTRTEAFF. V is TRBV7-8 and J is TRBJ1-1; D is perhaps TRBD1 (5 bases). V lost 6 bases and J 5 bases, leaving 13 bases between the germline ends. Germline lookup yields CDR1 SGHVS and CDR2 FQNEAQ. This CDR3 comprises 13 residues.

By frequency in the sample, this clone is medium-sized. The CDR3 DNA follows: TGTGCCAGCAGCTTAAGACTAGCGGGAGGGCCCACAGATACGCAGTATTTT. This translates into CASSLRLAGGPTDTQYF. The rearrangement links TRBV5-4 to TRBJ2-3; 14 nucleotides agree with TRBD2. CDR1 is SGHNT, CDR2 YYREEE, per germline (reference sequence). CDR3 size: 17 residues. V lost 2 bases to trimming and J lost 2 bases; unmatched junction nucleotides: 4.

This sequence joins TRBV18 and TRBJ1-1, with unresolved D. This CDR3 is 13 amino acids long. From germline, CDR1 is KGHSH and CDR2 LQKENI. V was shortened by 6 bases and J by 4 bases, with 12 bases between the two germline ends. CDR3 protein: CASSLSSSTEAFF. The CDR3 coding sequence is TGTGCCAGCTCTCTTAGCTCGAGCACTGAAGCTTTCTTT.

This clone has just a few counts. This chain connects TRBV5-1 to TRBJ1-1; 7 bases are shared with TRBD1. This CDR3 region has 16 residues. In germline, CDR1 is SGHRS, CDR2 YFSETQ. The trim removed 4 bases at V and 5 bases at J, leaving 14 bases unmatched. In DNA, the CDR3 is TGCGCCAGCAGCCCGAGGGACAGACCACCGGGGACTGAAGCTTTCTTT. Its protein is CASSPRDRPPGTEAFF. Looking up the rest from reference TRBV5-1 and TRBJ1-1 gives the full variable domain: KAGVTQTPRYLIKTRGQQVTLSCSPISGHRSVSWYQQTPGQGLQFLFEYFSETQRNKGNFPGRFSGRQFSNSRSEMNVSTLELGDSALYLCASSPRDRPPGTEAFFGQGTRLTVV.

The CDR3 nucleotides are TGTGCCAGCAGTGACAGGTTTTTCAGCTCCTACGAGCAGTACTTC. Protein product: CASSDRFFSSYEQYF. The rearrangement links TRBV27 to TRBJ2-7, with D tentatively TRBD1 (6 bases). CDR1 and CDR2 from the germline V gene are MNHEY and SMNVEV (reference sequence). Trimming took off 5 bases at V and 0 bases at J, with 14 bases between the two ends. The CDR3 spans 15 residues.